The subject of this entry is one T cell receptor (beta chain). It has no known antigen specificity. No clone much larger than this one lies a single base away; base qualities are absent. TCRbeta CDR3 regions were amplified from genomic DNA by means of the immunoSEQ Assay, a bias-controlled multiplex PCR. As for the original processing: Nucleated cell counts per sample were estimated from amplification of reference gene primers within the assay. To quantify the absolute abundance of each unique TCRbeta CDR3 rearrangement, sequence reads were collapsed and filtered. Productive Simpson clonality was computed per sample as the square root of Simpson's diversity index over productive rearrangements. Drawn from immuneACCESS, this table holds only the in-frame rearrangements with V and J called that TCRdb kept. Clones are partly lost; checked studies trace under half to an unresolved V gene and leave the rest unexplained. That table gives V, J and clone size, and the DNA gave D and trimming. For this sample there are roughly 63,000 clones; almost 80% appear just once. Of the sample, 10% to 15% is held by the ten largest clones.

These data originate in a study of blood T cell repertoires in COVID-19 (dated by TCRdb to between 2020 and 2021). As for the study more broadly: The collaborator samples originated in the United States, Italy and Spain and spanned the acute and convalescent phases of COVID-19. The prospective study material was composed of cDNA or gDNA derived from T cells, B-cell-depleted T cells, or PBMCs. Subjects who had been exposed to COVID-19, were actively infected with it, or had recovered from it provided the deeply sampled blood TCRbeta repertoires that made up the dataset. A freely available public database, intended as a resource for researchers studying the immune response to SARS-CoV-2, is where the repertoires were released. The samples were drawn from two sources: the first 160 participants of the ongoing ImmuneRACE study, and over 950 subjects contributed by 6 global collaborators. Nearly every sample came with metadata listing a de-identified subject ID, COVID-19 status, age in years and sex. Where available, HLA class I and class II types were obtained from metadata supplied by the sample provider rather than from assay-based typing. General study outcomes and caveats: The quantity of clinical and demographic metadata differed by source and by participant and was supplied without curation.

Each collaborating institution followed its own protocols to collect whole blood in K2EDTA tubes. For TCRbeta analysis, collaborators shipped samples as frozen whole blood, isolated PBMCs, or DNA extracted from either of those sample types. Its CDR3 holds 14 amino acids, cysteine through phenylalanine. The kept DNA is CDR3 alone, 42 bases in frame from the first base. The germline V gene supplies CDR1 ENHRY and CDR2 SYGVKD. V is reduced by 10 bases and J by 3 bases, leaving a spacing of 15 bases between them. This clonotype originated in a man older than 75 with acute or convalescent COVID-19. The V gene is TRBV10-3 and the J gene is TRBJ2-2; a tentative D call is TRBD2 (6 bases match). The sample was peripheral blood. The CDR3 protein sequence reads: CATHEIADTGELFF. Here is the DNA: TGTGCCACCCACGAGATAGCGGACACCGGGGAGCTGTTTTTT.